The clone carrying this T cell receptor (beta chain) was observed at least ten times. This specimen comes from a study of CD8 T cells in ankylosing spondylitis. TCRdb reanalysed the 5' RACE reads using MiXCR and keeps one entry per CDR3 protein. The sample shows approximately 220,000 distinct CDR3 sequences, approximately 24% of them seen only once. This clonotype was sampled from a male donor with ankylosing spondylitis or in good health (not recorded which). The sequenced sample was blood, either unsorted or a sorted T cell fraction (not recorded which).

CDR3: CASSQSTGTYEQYF. Written as DNA, the CDR3 is TGCGCCAGCAGCCAGAGCACAGGAACCTACGAGCAGTACTTC. The J gene is TRBJ2-7, the V gene TRBV4-3, with D possibly TRBD1 on 5 matching bases. Between the trimmed V and J ends, which lost 3 bases and 2 bases, there was a span of 11 bases. This CDR3 has 14 residues. Germline V gene data show CDR1 as LGHNA and CDR2 as YSLEER.